The sequence of this T cell receptor beta chain was determined in a study of CD8 T cells in ankylosing spondylitis. Libraries of TCR beta came from quantitative 5'-RACE with molecular barcodes. TCRdb used MiXCR to reprocess the 5' RACE reads, holding one entry per CDR3 protein. The table records some 250,000 distinct CDR3 sequences, roughly 8.6% of them present only once. This clonotype occurred many times. The antigen is undetermined. Overall study results and limits: Disease-linked clones reportedly concentrated significantly in matched ankylosing spondylitis synovial fluid.

This receptor was obtained from a male donor with ankylosing spondylitis or in good health (not recorded which). Material: blood, either unsorted or a sorted T cell fraction (not recorded which).

This CDR3 reads CASSILGSRTEAFF. As DNA, the CDR3 is TGTGCCAGTTCAATCCTGGGCTCGCGCACTGAAGCTTTCTTT. This chain joins TRBV28 and TRBJ1-1; D is ambiguous. V was shortened by 9 bases and J by 4 bases, with 18 bases between the two germline ends. Germline-derived CDR1 and CDR2 are MDHEN and SYDVKM. The CDR3 runs to 14 residues.